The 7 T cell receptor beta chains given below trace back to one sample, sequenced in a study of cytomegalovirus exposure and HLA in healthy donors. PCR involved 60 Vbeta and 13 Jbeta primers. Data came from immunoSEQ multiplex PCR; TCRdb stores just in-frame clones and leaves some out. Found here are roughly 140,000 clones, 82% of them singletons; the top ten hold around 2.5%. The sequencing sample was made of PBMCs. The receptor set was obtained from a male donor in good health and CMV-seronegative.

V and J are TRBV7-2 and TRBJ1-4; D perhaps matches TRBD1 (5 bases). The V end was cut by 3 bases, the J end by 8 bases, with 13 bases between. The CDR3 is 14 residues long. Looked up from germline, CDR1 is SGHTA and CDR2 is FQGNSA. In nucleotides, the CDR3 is TGTGCCAGCAGCTTGTCCAGGCCAGGGGAAAAACTGTTTTTT. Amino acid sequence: CASSLSRPGEKLFF.

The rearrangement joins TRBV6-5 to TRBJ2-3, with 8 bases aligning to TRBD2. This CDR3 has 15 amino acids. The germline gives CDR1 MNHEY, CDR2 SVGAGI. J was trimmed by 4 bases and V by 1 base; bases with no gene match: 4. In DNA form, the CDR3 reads TGTGCCAGCAGTTACTTTGGACTAGCCGCAGATACGCAGTATTTT. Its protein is CASSYFGLAADTQYF.

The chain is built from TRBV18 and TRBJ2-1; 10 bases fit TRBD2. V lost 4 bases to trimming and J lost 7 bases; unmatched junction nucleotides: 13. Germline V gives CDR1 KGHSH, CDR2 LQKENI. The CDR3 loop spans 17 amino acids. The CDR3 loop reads CASSLWTSGGLLNEQFF. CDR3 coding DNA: TGTGCCAGCTCACTTTGGACTAGCGGAGGACTGTTAAATGAGCAGTTCTTC.

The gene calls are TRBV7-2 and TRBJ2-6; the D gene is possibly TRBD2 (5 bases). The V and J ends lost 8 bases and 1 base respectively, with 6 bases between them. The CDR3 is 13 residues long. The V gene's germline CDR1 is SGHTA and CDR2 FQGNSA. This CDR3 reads CASEGSGANVLTF. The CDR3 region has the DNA TGTGCCAGCGAGGGTTCTGGGGCCAACGTCCTGACTTTC.

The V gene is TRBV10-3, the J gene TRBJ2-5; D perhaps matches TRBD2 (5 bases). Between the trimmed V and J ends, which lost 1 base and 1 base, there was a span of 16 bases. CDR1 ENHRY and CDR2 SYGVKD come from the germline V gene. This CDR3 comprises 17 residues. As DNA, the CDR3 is TGTGCCATCAGTGAGTACCCTTCGGGAACTTCCCAAGAGACCCAGTACTTC. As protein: CAISEYPSGTSQETQYF.

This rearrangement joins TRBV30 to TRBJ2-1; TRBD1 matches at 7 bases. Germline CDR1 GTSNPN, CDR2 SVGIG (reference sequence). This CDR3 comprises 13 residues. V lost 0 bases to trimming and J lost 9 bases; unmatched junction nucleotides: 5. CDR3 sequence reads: CAWSVTGDGEQFF. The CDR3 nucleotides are TGTGCCTGGAGTGTAACAGGGGATGGTGAGCAGTTCTTC.

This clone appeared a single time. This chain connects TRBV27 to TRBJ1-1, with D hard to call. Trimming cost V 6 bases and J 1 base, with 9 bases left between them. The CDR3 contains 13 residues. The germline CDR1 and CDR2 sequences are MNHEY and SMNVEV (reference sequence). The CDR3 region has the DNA TGTGCCAGCAGCTTCGCAGAGAACACTGAAGCTTTCTTT. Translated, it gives CASSFAENTEAFF.